Following are 2 T cell receptor beta chains from one sample sequenced in a study of T cell repertoires in cytomegalovirus infection. One entry per CDR3 protein results from TCRdb running MiXCR on the reads. This table has roughly 500,000 distinct CDR3 sequences, more than 30% appearing once. These receptors' antigens are unknown. Sample: cultured PBMCs, taken from culture after CMV antigen stimulation. These receptors were obtained from a human donor in good health (CMV status not recorded). Some clones in this sample may be carry-over from other donors' samples.

This clonotype came up a few times. The chain recombines TRBV7-2 with TRBJ2-3; 7 positions agree with TRBD2. The CDR3 sequence is 17 residues long. Germline CDR1 is SGHTA and CDR2 is FQGNSA. With V trimmed by 5 bases and J by 1 base, 12 bases remained unmatched. The CDR3 loop is CASSPELLGLGTDTQYF. In DNA, the CDR3 is TGTGCCAGCAGCCCGGAATTGTTAGGACTAGGCACAGATACGCAGTATTTT.

This clonotype was seen many times. V and J are TRBV7-2 and TRBJ1-2; no definite D call. The CDR3 loop spans 15 amino acids. Germline CDR1 reads SGHTA; CDR2 reads FQGNSA. Trimming took off 0 bases at V and 8 bases at J, with 16 bases between the two ends. The CDR3 loop is CASSLALRTAEGYTF. The CDR3 bases are TGTGCCAGCAGCTTAGCGCTTCGGACCGCGGAGGGCTACACCTTC.